These 24 T cell receptor beta chains were sequenced from one sample in a study of molecular identifiers for immune sequencing clone quantification (dated by TCRdb to 2017 to 2018). Receptors were amplified or captured by PCR. The sequencing machine was an Illumina HiSeq 4000. TCRdb trimmed public reads at Q25 via fastp, called clones via MiXCR and kept in-frame beta chains. Rows are unified per CDR3 protein, each entry keeping the most common DNA and genes. The sample includes about 510,000 distinct CDR3 sequences, with 20% to 25% observed a single time. The ten largest clonotypes hold about 0.84% of the sample. The sequenced sample consisted of naive CD8+ T cells from blood, with Jurkat cell RNA spiked in. The sample's cell subset or site label, in plain terms: FACS-sorted CD8+CD4-CCR7+CD45RA+ naive T cells. The receptors here all came from a human donor in good health. Some libraries in this study had Jurkat cell RNA spiked in.

The rearrangement links TRBV3-1 to TRBJ1-1; D is undetermined. Germline CDR1 reads LGHDT; CDR2 reads YNNKEL (reference sequence). Trimming left V 4 bases short and J 3 bases short, with 27 bases between. The CDR3 totals 19 residues. The CDR3 is CASSPRFFSTAVRDTEAFF. The CDR3 DNA reads as TGTGCCAGCAGCCCGCGCTTTTTTAGTACAGCCGTAAGGGACACTGAAGCTTTCTTT.

This clonotype was seen ten or more times. The gene calls are TRBV12-3 or TRBV12-4 and TRBJ2-3, with 13 bases fitting TRBD2. V was pared by 6 bases and J by 2 bases, with 2 bases of the junction left unmatched. The CDR3 is 15 amino acids. CDR3 sequence reads: CASSTSGGVTDTQYF. The CDR3 coding sequence is TGTGCCAGCAGCACTAGCGGGGGGGTCACAGATACGCAGTATTTT.

In this sample, this clonotype turned up many times. The CDR3 is CASSQDQQGNTEAFF. The CDR3 DNA sequence: TGCGCCAGCAGCCAAGACCAACAGGGAAACACTGAAGCTTTCTTT. This chain uses TRBV4-1 with TRBJ1-1; possible D gene TRBD1, 6 bases. Trimming shortened V by 0 bases and J by 2 bases, and 10 bases separated the two germline ends. Per germline, CDR1 MGHRA and CDR2 YSYEKL. This CDR3 has 15 residues.

Notes on this clonotype: Since a much larger clone is just one base distant, this may be a read error. The rearrangement uses TRBV27 and TRBJ2-2; possible D gene TRBD1, 8 bases. Germline V gene lookup returns CDR1 MNHEY and CDR2 SMNVEV (reference sequence). The CDR3 is 17 residues long. Trimming left V 11 bases short and J 1 base short, with 23 bases between. The CDR3 spells CAGTPGGGQGNTGELFF. CDR3 DNA sequence: TGTGCCGGCACTCCGGGAGGCGGACAGGGGAACACCGGGGAGCTGTTTTTT.

The chain links TRBV6-2 or TRBV6-3 to TRBJ2-2, with 9 bases aligning to TRBD2. This CDR3 region has 15 residues. Germline-derived CDR1 and CDR2 are MNHEY and SVGEGT. The J segment lost 6 bases and the V segment lost 10 bases, leaving 12 bases of the junction unmatched. The CDR3 here is CATNFEGLAPGELFF. The CDR3 region has the DNA TGTGCCACCAACTTTGAGGGACTAGCCCCCGGGGAGCTGTTTTTT.

This clonotype appeared a few times. The chain employs TRBV7-9 and TRBJ2-2; TRBD2 matches 7 bases. CDR1 is SEHNR and CDR2 is FQNEAQ in the germline V gene (reference sequence). This CDR3 has 15 amino acids. With V trimmed by 6 bases and J by 5 bases, 9 bases remained unmatched. In DNA form, the CDR3 reads TGTGCCAGCAGTCAGACGACTAGCCGGACCGGGGAGCTGTTTTTT. Translation gives CASSQTTSRTGELFF.

This rearrangement joins TRBV7-8 to TRBJ2-1; D unresolved. The CDR3 has 13 residues. Germline CDR1 SGHVS, CDR2 FQNEAQ. The V gene lost 2 bases and the J gene lost 12 bases, with 14 bases spanning the gap. The chain's CDR3 is CASSLYSLSGQFF. The CDR3 DNA reads TGTGCCAGCAGCTTATACAGCTTGAGTGGGCAGTTCTTC.

To note about this clonotype: This may arise from a read error, as a much more abundant clone is one base away. The rearrangement joins TRBV13 to TRBJ1-1; perhaps TRBD1 as D (5 bases). Germline values: CDR1 PRHDT, CDR2 FYEKMQ (reference sequence). The V end lost 4 bases, the J end lost 6 bases, and 21 bases lay between the germline ends. This CDR3 has 16 residues. In nucleotides, the CDR3 is TGTGCCAGCAGCTCGACTCGGGGCGAACTGGGCGCTGAAGCTTTCTTT. Its translation is CASSSTRGELGAEAFF.

This clonotype was detected ten times or more. The chain couples TRBV7-2 to TRBJ2-5; the match to TRBD2 covers 9 bases. The germline CDR1 and CDR2 sequences are SGHTA and FQGNSA. With V trimmed by 5 bases and J by 1 base, 5 bases remained unmatched. The CDR3 is 15 residues long. CDR3 nucleotide sequence: TGTGCCAGCAGCAGACTAGCGGAGAGCCAAGAGACCCAGTACTTC. Its protein is CASSRLAESQETQYF.

Only one count was recorded for this clonotype. This chain uses TRBV14 with TRBJ2-1, with a possible D match to TRBD2 (6 bases). CDR3 size: 14 residues. The germline gives CDR1 SGHDN, CDR2 FVKESK. Trimming pared 4 bases from V and 7 bases from J, leaving 14 bases between. The CDR3 sequence: CASSLTEGWNEQFF. In DNA, the CDR3 is TGTGCCAGCAGCCTAACGGAGGGGTGGAATGAGCAGTTCTTC.

The chain is built from TRBV10-3 and TRBJ2-1, with D possibly matching TRBD1 (6 bases). Trimming cost V 5 bases and J 8 bases, with 10 bases left between them. CDR1 and CDR2 (germline): ENHRY, SYGVKD. This CDR3 is built from 12 residues. DNA of the CDR3: TGTGCCATCAGTACAGGGAACTATGAGCAGTTCTTC. Protein: CAISTGNYEQFF.

The chain combines TRBV28 with TRBJ2-7; D might be TRBD2 (5 bases). The CDR3 extends over 14 amino acids. Between the trimmed V and J ends, which lost 6 bases and 1 base, there was a span of 13 bases. The germline V gene encodes CDR1 MDHEN and CDR2 SYDVKM. For the CDR3, the DNA is TGTGCCAGCAGCATTGTCCCGGGGTCCTACGAGCAGTACTTC. Its translation: CASSIVPGSYEQYF.

The chain joins TRBV4-1 to TRBJ1-2; D ambiguous. The CDR3 runs to 15 residues. Trimming pared 0 bases from V and 4 bases from J, leaving 12 bases between. Germline lookup yields CDR1 MGHRA and CDR2 YSYEKL. The CDR3 loop reads CASSQDNSLSYGYTF. CDR3 in DNA: TGCGCCAGCAGCCAAGATAATTCGCTGAGCTATGGCTACACCTTC.

A remark on this clonotype: This may stem from a read error, because a much larger clone lies one nucleotide away. J is TRBJ1-5 and V is TRBV6-1, with D tentatively TRBD1 (5 bases). Germline CDR1 is MNHNS and CDR2 is SASEGT. The CDR3 covers 15 residues. The CDR3 DNA reads as TGTGCCAGCAGTGAAGTTTGGAGGGTTCGACAGCCCCAGCCTTTT. It is translated as CASSEVWRVRQPQPF.

The chain combines TRBV11-2 with TRBJ2-5; 9 nucleotides match TRBD1. Germline CDR1 SGHAT, CDR2 FQNNGV. With 0 bases clipped from V and 2 bases from J, the junction kept 10 bases outside the gene matches. This CDR3 has 18 residues. DNA for the CDR3: TGTGCCAGCAGCTTAGATGGGTGGAGGACAGGGGTGCAAGAGACCCAGTACTTC. Translation gives CASSLDGWRTGVQETQYF.

Only a few counts were recorded for this clonotype. The chain is built from TRBV30 and TRBJ2-7, with TRBD2 as a possible D gene (6 bases). CDR1 is GTSNPN and CDR2 is SVGIG in the germline V gene (reference sequence). Trimming cost V 1 base and J 3 bases, with 13 bases left between them. The CDR3 spans 14 residues. DNA of the CDR3: TGTGCCTGGAGTGAGGGACTCATGCACTACGAGCAGTACTTC. This codes for CAWSEGLMHYEQYF.

This chain joins TRBV28 and TRBJ2-3; 11 nucleotides align to TRBD2. The trim removed 5 bases at V and 2 bases at J, leaving 6 bases unmatched. The CDR3 is 16 amino acids. CDR1 is MDHEN and CDR2 is SYDVKM in the germline V gene. CDR3 protein: CASSRRLAGLTDTQYF. For the CDR3, the DNA is TGTGCCAGCAGTCGACGACTAGCGGGGCTCACAGATACGCAGTATTTT. Together with reference TRBV28 and TRBJ2-3, the CDR3 gives the full variable domain: DVKVTQSSRYLVKRTGEKVFLECVQDMDHENMFWYRQDPGLGLRLIYFSYDVKMKEKGDIPEGYSVSREKKERFSLILESASTNQTSMYLCASSRRLAGLTDTQYFGPGTRLTVL.

This clonotype occurred a few times. The chain links TRBV14 to TRBJ2-7; D may be TRBD1 or TRBD2 (5 bases each). The CDR3 has 17 residues. Germline V gene data show CDR1 as SGHDN and CDR2 as FVKESK. Trimming took off 5 bases at V and 3 bases at J, with 23 bases between the two ends. CDR3 in amino acids: CASSGDRDPKGYYEQYF. The CDR3 DNA reads TGTGCCAGCAGCGGGGACCGGGACCCAAAGGGTTACTACGAGCAGTACTTC.

This clonotype was observed a single time. This may come from a read error, since a much larger clone is one base off. V and J are TRBV7-3 and TRBJ1-3; D perhaps matches TRBD1 (5 bases). The CDR3 runs to 18 residues. Germline V gene lookup returns CDR1 SGHTA and CDR2 FQGTGA. The CDR3 bases are TGTGCCGGCAGCTCTCCCGGGGGTTCGGCTAGCTCTGGAAACACCATATATTTT. This translates into CAGSSPGGSASSGNTIYF.

Notes on this clonotype: The junction does not match germline at one end; this may be a read error. The chain is built from TRBV14 and TRBJ2-5, with 7 bases identical to TRBD1. The CDR3 covers 14 residues. Germline V gene lookup returns CDR1 SGHDN and CDR2 FVKESK. The DNA of the CDR3 is TGTGCCAGCAGCCACAGAGACAGGGAAGAGGCCCAGTACTTC. Translated: CASSHRDREEAQYF.

As regards this clonotype: A much larger clonotype is one base distant, so this may be a read error. The rearrangement uses TRBV27 and TRBJ1-5; D uncertain. V lost 1 base, J lost 3 bases, and 7 bases lay in between. The germline CDR1 and CDR2 sequences are MNHEY and SMNVEV (reference sequence). This CDR3 contains 14 residues. CDR3 region: CASSLLSNNQPQHF. CDR3 nucleotide sequence: TGTGCCAGCAGTTTATTGAGTAACAATCAGCCCCAGCATTTT.

This clonotype came up a few times. This chain joins TRBV6-2 or TRBV6-3 and TRBJ2-7; D gene unclear. The V end lost 2 bases, the J end lost 3 bases, and 8 bases lay between the germline ends. The V gene's germline CDR1 is MNHEY and CDR2 SVGEGT. The CDR3 is 13 amino acids. The CDR3, as DNA: TGTGCCAGCAGTTACGACCTGAGCTACGAGCAGTACTTC. Its protein is CASSYDLSYEQYF.

Details on this clonotype: A read error is likely, as this CDR3 ends without the conserved phenylalanine or tryptophan. The chain employs TRBV7-6 and TRBJ1-5, with a weak D call TRBD1 (5 bases). Germline CDR1 is SGHVS and CDR2 is FNYEAQ. V was shortened by 2 bases and J by 1 base, with 9 bases between the two germline ends. The CDR3 totals 15 residues. DNA of the CDR3: TGTGCCAGCAGCTTAACTCGGGACAGCAATCAGCCCCAGCATCTT. Translated: CASSLTRDSNQPQHL.

This clonotype has only a few counts. The V gene is TRBV6-5, the J gene TRBJ2-1, with 8 bases lining up with TRBD1. Germline V gene sequence: CDR1 MNHEY, CDR2 SVGAGI. CDR3 length: 15 amino acids. With V trimmed by 5 bases and J by 8 bases, 11 bases remained unmatched. CDR3 coding DNA: TGTGCCAGCAGTCCTCAGGACAGGGAGAGCGATGAGCAGTTCTTC. It encodes CASSPQDRESDEQFF.